This T cell receptor (beta chain) was captured in a study of blood T cell repertoires in COVID-19. Sequencing used immunoSEQ multiplex PCR; TCRdb keeps in-frame clones, though not all of them. The repertoire has over 100,000 clones, around 87% of them found once; the top ten carry less than 2.5%. The V end lost 4 bases, the J end lost 5 bases, and 9 bases lay between the germline ends. This CDR3 has 13 residues. Germline CDR1 SGHVS, CDR2 FQNEAQ. What was sequenced was peripheral blood. This receptor was obtained from a man aged 50-60 years with active COVID-19. The chain has TRBV7-8 and TRBJ1-5; possible D gene TRBD1, 5 bases. CDR3 sequence: CASSWGRDQPQHF. In nucleotides, the CDR3 is TGTGCCAGCAGCTGGGGGAGGGATCAGCCCCAGCATTTT.